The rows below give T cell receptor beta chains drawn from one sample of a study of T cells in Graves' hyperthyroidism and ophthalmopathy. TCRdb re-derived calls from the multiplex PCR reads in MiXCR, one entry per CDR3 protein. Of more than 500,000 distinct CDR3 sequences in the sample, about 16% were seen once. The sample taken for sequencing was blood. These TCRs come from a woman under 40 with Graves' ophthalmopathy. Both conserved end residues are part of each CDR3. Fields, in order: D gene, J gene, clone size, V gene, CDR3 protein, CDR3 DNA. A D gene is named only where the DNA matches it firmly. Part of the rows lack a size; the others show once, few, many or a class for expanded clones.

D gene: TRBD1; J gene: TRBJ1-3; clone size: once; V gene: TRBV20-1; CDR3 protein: CSASDRAGNTIYF; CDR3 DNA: TGCAGTGCGAGTGACAGGGCTGGAAACACCATATATTTT
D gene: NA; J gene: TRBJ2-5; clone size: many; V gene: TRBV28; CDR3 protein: CASSFSGGRETQYF; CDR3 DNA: TGTGCCAGCAGTTTCTCGGGTGGCCGCGAGACCCAGTACTTC
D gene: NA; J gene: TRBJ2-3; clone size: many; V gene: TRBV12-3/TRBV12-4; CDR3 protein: CASSFSSAADTQYF; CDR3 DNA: TGTGCCAGCAGTTTCTCGTCCGCAGCAGATACGCAGTATTTT
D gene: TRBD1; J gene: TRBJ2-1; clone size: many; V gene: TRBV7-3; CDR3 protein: CASSPGQGSSNEQFF; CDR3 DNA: TGTGCCAGCAGCCCGGGACAGGGCTCGTCTAATGAGCAGTTCTTC
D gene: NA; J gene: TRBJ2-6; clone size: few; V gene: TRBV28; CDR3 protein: CASSLGGPLLGANVLTF; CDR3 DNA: TGTGCCAGCAGTTTAGGGGGGCCCCTTCTTGGGGCCAACGTCCTGACTTTC
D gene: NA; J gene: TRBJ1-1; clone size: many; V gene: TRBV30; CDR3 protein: CAWSKAGWEGLDTEAFF; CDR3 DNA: TGTGCCTGGAGTAAGGCAGGGTGGGAGGGGTTGGACACTGAAGCTTTCTTT
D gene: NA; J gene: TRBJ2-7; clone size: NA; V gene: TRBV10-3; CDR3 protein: CATAGTSYEQYF; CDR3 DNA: TGTGCCACAGCCGGGACAAGCTACGAGCAGTACTTC
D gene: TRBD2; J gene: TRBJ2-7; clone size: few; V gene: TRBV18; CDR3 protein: CASSPPLGEGEQYF; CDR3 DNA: TGTGCCAGCTCACCACCGTTAGGGGAGGGCGAGCAGTACTTC
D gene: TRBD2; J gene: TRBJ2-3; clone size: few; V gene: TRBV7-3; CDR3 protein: CASSIIAGVGTDTQYF; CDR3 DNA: TGTGCCAGCAGCATCATAGCGGGAGTGGGCACAGATACGCAGTATTTT
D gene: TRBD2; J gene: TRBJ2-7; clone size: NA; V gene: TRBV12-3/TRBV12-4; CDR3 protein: CASSLISGTSPTEQYF; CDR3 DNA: TGTGCCAGCAGTCTGATCTCCGGGACTAGTCCTACAGAGCAGTACTTC
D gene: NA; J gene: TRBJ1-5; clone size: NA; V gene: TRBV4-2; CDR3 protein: CASSQVPEWGSNQPQHF; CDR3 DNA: TGTGCCAGCAGCCAAGTCCCCGAATGGGGTAGCAATCAGCCCCAGCATTTT
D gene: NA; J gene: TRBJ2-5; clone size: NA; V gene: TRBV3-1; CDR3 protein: CASSQDPLRDRRETQYF; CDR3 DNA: TGTGCCAGCAGCCAAGACCCCCTGCGGGATCGAAGGGAGACCCAGTACTTC
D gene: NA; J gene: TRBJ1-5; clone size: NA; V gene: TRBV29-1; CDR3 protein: CSVQGIGQPQHF; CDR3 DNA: TGCAGCGTCCAGGGGATCGGTCAGCCCCAGCATTTT
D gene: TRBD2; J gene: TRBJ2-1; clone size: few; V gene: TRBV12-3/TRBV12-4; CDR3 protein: CASSFETSLGNEQFF; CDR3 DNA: TGTGCCAGCAGTTTTGAGACTAGCTTAGGTAATGAGCAGTTCTTC
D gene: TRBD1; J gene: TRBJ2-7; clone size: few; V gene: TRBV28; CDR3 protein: CASTILRTGLYEQYF; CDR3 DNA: TGTGCCAGCACTATCCTCCGGACAGGGTTATACGAGCAGTACTTC
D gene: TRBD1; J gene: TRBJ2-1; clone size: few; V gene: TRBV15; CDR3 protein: CATNSAGTGQEQFF; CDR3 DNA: TGTGCCACCAATAGCGCCGGGACAGGACAAGAGCAGTTCTTC
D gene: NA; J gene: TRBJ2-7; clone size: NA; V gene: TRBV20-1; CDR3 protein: CSASLRGYEQYF; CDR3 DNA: TGCAGTGCTAGTCTCAGGGGTTACGAGCAGTACTTC
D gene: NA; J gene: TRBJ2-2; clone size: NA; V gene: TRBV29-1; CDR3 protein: CSVYGQYTGELFF; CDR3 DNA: TGCAGCGTTTACGGACAGTACACCGGGGAGCTGTTTTTT
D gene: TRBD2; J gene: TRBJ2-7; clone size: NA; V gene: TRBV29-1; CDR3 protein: CSVSPAGAYEQYF; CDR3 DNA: TGCAGCGTTTCCCCCGCGGGAGCCTACGAGCAGTACTTC
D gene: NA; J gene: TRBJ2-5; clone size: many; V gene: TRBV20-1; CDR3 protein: CSATQGQGGETQYF; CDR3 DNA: TGCAGTGCTACTCAGGGGCAGGGGGGGGAGACCCAGTACTTC
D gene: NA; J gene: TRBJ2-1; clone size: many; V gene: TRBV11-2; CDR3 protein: CASSLGRGEQFF; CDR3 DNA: TGTGCCAGCAGCTTAGGGAGGGGTGAGCAGTTCTTC
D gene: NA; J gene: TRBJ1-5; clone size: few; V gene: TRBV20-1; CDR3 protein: CSARIGGNQPQHF; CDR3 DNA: TGCAGTGCTAGGATAGGGGGCAATCAGCCCCAGCATTTT
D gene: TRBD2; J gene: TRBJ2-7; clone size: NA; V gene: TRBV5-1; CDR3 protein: CASSFGTRFEEQYF; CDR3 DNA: TGCGCCAGCAGCTTTGGGACTAGGTTCGAAGAGCAGTACTTC
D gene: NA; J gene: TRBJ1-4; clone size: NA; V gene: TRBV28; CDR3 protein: CASRNGAVTTNEKLFF; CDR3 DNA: TGTGCCAGCCGGAACGGGGCGGTCACAACTAATGAAAAACTGTTTTTT
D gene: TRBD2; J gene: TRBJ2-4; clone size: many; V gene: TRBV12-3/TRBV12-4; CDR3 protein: CASSFGTSGSGGIQYF; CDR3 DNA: TGTGCCAGCAGTTTTGGGACTAGCGGGAGCGGTGGCATTCAGTACTTC
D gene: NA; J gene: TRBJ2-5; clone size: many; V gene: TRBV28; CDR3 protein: CASSLDGEETQYF; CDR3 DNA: TGTGCCAGCAGCCTGGACGGGGAAGAGACCCAGTACTTC
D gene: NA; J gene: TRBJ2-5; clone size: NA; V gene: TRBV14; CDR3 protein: CASSQDWGSQETQYF; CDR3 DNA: TGTGCCAGCAGCCAAGACTGGGGGAGCCAAGAGACCCAGTACTTC
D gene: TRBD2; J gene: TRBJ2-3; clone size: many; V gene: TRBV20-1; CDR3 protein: CSALPSGSDTQYF; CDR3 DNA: TGCAGTGCTTTGCCTAGCGGGAGCGATACGCAGTATTTT
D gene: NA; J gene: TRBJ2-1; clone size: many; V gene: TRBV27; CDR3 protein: CASSLLQAGWVNEQFF; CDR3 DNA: TGTGCCAGCAGTTTATTGCAGGCGGGTTGGGTAAATGAGCAGTTCTTC